This TCR beta chain was identified in a study of early T cells in non-severe SARS-CoV-2 infection. Study-level background: Sequencing used unsorted whole-blood bulk RNA, so chains lack pairing.

Study results and limitations: Matching results from VDJdb favored anti-spike CD8 responses, leaving private and CD4 specificities undetected.

V lost 4 bases to trimming and J lost 6 bases; unmatched junction nucleotides: 6. The germline CDR1 and CDR2 sequences are MNHEY and SMNVEV (reference sequence). This CDR3 region has 13 residues. This clonotype has at least ten counts. No antigen is known for it. Unique molecular identifiers were attached to individual cDNA molecules. TCRdb re-called the 5' RACE reads with MiXCR, one entry per CDR3 protein. The data contain 28,000 or so distinct CDR3 sequences, 5% to 6% of them singletons. The sequencing sample was made of whole blood. This clonotype was sampled from an adult who was a healthcare worker with PCR-confirmed SARS-CoV-2 infection or an uninfected control (not recorded which). The chain is built from TRBV27 and TRBJ2-7, with 7 bases lining up with TRBD1. In DNA form, the CDR3 reads TGTGCCAGCAGTTCTTACAGGGGCTCCGAGCAGTACTTC. Translation gives CASSSYRGSEQYF.